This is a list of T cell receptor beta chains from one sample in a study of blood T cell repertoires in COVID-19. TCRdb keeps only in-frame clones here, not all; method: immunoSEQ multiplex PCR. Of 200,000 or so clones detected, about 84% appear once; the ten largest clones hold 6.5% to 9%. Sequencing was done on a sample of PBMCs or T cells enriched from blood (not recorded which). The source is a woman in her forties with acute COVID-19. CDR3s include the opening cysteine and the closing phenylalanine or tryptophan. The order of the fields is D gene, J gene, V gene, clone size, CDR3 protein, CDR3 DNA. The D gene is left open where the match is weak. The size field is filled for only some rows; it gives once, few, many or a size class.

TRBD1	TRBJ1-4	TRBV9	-	CASSVHPGGTNEKLFF	TGTGCCAGCAGCGTTCATCCAGGGGGGACTAATGAAAAACTGTTTTTT
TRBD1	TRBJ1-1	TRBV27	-	CASSPPTGTLGNTEAFF	TGTGCCAGCAGTCCCCCGACAGGGACCCTCGGGAACACTGAAGCTTTCTTT
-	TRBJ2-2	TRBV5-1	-	CASSSGGSTGELFF	TGCGCCAGCAGCTCCGGAGGCAGCACCGGGGAGCTGTTTTTT
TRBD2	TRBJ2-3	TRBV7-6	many	CASSLLAGDTDTQYF	TGTGCCAGCAGTCTACTAGCGGGGGACACAGATACGCAGTATTTT
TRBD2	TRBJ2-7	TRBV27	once	CASSSRDYSYEQYF	TGTGCCAGCAGCAGCCGGGACTACTCCTACGAGCAGTACTTC
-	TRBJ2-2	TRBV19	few	CASSLERNRNTGELFF	TGTGCCAGTAGTTTAGAAAGAAACAGGAACACCGGGGAGCTGTTTTTT
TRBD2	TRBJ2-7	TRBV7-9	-	CASSSPPGLAGVAQYF	TGTGCCAGCAGCTCCCCTCCGGGACTAGCGGGAGTGGCGCAGTACTTC
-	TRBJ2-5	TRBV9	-	CASSVGPDQETQYF	TGTGCCAGCAGCGTAGGGCCAGACCAAGAGACCCAGTACTTC
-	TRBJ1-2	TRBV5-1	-	CASSLQGGGYGYTF	TGCGCCAGCAGCTTGCAGGGCGGGGGCTATGGCTACACCTTC
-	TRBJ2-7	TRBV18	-	CASSPPEGTYEQYF	TGTGCCAGCTCACCACCGGAGGGGACCTACGAGCAGTACTTC
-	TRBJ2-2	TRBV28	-	CASSLRGARTGELFF	TGTGCCAGCTCTCTACGGGGGGCTCGCACCGGGGAGCTGTTTTTT
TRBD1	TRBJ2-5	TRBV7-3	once	CASSLRPGQGAGETQYF	TGTGCCAGCAGTCTGCGCCCGGGACAGGGGGCGGGAGAGACCCAGTACTTC
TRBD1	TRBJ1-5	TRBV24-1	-	CATSDPGTGNQPQHF	TGTGCCACCAGTGACCCCGGGACAGGGAATCAGCCCCAGCATTTT
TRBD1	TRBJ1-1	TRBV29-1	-	CSVVSGGNSEAFF	TGCAGCGTTGTATCAGGGGGCAATTCTGAAGCTTTCTTT
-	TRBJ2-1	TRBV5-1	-	CASSLDTNEQFF	TGCGCCAGCAGCTTGGACACGAATGAGCAGTTCTTC